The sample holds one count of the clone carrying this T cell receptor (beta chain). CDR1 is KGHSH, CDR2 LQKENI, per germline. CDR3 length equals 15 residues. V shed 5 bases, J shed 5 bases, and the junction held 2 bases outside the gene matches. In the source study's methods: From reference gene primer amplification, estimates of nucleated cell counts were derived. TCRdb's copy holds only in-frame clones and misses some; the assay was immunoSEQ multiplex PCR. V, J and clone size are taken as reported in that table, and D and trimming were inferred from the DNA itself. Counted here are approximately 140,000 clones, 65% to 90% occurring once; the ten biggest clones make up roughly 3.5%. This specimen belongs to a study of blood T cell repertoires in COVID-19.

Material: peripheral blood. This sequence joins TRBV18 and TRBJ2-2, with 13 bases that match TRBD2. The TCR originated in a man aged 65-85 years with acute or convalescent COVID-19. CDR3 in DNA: TGTGCCAGCTCAAGGACTAGCGGGAGTACCGGGGAGCTGTTTTTT. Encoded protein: CASSRTSGSTGELFF.